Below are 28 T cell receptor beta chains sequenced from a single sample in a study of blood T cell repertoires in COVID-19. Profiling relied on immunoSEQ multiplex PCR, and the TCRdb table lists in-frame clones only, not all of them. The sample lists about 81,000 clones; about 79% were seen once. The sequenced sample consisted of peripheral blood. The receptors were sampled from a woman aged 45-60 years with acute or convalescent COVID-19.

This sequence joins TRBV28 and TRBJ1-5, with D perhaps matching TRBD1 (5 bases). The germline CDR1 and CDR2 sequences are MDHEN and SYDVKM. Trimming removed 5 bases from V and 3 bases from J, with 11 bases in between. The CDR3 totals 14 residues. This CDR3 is CASSPGHSNQPQHF. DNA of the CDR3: TGTGCCAGCAGTCCAGGACATTCCAATCAGCCCCAGCATTTT.

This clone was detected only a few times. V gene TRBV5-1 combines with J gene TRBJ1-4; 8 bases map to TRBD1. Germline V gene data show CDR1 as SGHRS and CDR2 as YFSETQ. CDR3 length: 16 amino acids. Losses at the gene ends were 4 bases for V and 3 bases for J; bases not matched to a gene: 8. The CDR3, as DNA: TGCGCCAGCAGCACCGGACAGGGCTCGTCTAATGAAAAACTGTTTTTT. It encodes CASSTGQGSSNEKLFF.

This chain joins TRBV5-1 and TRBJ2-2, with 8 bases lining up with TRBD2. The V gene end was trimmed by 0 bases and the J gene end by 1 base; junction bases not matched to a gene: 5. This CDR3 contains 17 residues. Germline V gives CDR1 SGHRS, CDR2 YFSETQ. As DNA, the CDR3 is TGCGCCAGCAGCTTGGGTCGGAGCGGGGGGAACACCGGGGAGCTGTTTTTT. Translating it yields CASSLGRSGGNTGELFF.

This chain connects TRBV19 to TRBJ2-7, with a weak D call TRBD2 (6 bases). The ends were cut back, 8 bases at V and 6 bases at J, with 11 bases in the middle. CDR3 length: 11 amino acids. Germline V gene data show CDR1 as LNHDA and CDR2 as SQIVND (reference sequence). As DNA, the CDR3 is TGTGCCAGTTCACGGGGGACCGAGCAGTACTTC. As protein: CASSRGTEQYF.

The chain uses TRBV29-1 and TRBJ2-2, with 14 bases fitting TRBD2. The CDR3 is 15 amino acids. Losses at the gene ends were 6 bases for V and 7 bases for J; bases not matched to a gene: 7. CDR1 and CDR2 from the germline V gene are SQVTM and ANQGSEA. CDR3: CSVAGLAGGGGELFF. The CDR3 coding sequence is TGCAGCGTCGCCGGACTAGCGGGGGGTGGCGGGGAGCTGTTTTTT.

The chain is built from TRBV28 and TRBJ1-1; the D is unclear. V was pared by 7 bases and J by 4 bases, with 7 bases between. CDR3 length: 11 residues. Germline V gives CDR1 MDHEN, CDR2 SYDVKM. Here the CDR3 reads CASTTGTEAFF. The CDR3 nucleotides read TGTGCCAGCACTACCGGCACTGAAGCTTTCTTT.

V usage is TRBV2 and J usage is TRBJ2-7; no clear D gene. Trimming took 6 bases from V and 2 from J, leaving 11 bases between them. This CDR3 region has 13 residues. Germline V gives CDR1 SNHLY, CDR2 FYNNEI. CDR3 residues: CASSPQSTYEQYF. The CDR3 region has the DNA TGTGCCAGCAGCCCCCAATCCACCTACGAGCAGTACTTC.

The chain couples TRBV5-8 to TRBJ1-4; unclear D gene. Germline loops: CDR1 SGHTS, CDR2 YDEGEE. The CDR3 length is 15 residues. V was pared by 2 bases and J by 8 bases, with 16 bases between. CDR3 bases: TGTGCCAGCAGCTTCGAGACTAGATCGCAAGAAAAACTGTTTTTT. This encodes CASSFETRSQEKLFF.

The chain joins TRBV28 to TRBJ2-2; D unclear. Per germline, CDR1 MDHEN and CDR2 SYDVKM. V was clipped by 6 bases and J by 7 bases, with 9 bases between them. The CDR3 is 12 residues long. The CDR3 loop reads CASRKLVGELFF. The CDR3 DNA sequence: TGTGCCAGCAGGAAATTAGTCGGGGAGCTGTTTTTT.

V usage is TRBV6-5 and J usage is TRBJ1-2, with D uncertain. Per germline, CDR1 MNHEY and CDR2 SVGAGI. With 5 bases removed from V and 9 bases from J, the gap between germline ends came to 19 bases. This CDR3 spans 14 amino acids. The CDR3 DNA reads TGTGCCAGCAGTCCCGTTAGCACCGTACCAAGCTACACCTTC. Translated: CASSPVSTVPSYTF.

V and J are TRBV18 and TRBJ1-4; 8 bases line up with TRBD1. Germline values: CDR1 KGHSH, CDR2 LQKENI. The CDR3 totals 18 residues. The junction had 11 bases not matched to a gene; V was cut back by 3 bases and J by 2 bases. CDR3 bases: TGTGCCAGCTCACCGCGTAATGTGCAGGGGGCGACTAATGAAAAACTGTTTTTT. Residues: CASSPRNVQGATNEKLFF.

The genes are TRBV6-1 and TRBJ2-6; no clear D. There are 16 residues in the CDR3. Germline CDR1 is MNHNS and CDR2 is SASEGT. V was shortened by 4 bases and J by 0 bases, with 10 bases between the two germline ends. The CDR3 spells CASSVDFYSGANVLTF. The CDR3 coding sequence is TGTGCCAGCAGTGTAGACTTTTACTCTGGGGCCAACGTCCTGACTTTC.

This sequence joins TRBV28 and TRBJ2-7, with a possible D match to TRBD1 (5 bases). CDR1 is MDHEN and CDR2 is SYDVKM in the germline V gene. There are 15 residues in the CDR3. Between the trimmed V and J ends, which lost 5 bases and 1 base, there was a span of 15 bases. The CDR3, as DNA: TGTGCCAGCAGTCCCACCCGACAGCTTTCCTACGAGCAGTACTTC. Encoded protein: CASSPTRQLSYEQYF.

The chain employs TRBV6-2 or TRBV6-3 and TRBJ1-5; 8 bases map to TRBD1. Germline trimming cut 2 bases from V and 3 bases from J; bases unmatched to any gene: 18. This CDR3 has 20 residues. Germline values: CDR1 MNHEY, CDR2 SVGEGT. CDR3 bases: TGTGCCAGCAGTTACCGAACTTCCACCGCAGGGGGCAGATCCAATCAGCCCCAGCATTTT. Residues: CASSYRTSTAGGRSNQPQHF.

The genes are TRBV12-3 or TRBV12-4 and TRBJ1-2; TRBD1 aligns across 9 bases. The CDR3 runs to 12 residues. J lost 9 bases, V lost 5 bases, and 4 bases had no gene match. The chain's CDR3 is CASSPGTGRYTF. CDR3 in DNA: TGTGCCAGCAGTCCGGGGACAGGGCGCTACACCTTC.

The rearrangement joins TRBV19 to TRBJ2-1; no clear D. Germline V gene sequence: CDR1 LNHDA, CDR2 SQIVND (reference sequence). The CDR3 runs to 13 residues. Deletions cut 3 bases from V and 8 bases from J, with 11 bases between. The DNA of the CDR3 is TGTGCCAGTAGTATCTCAGTTTTGGATGAGCAGTTCTTC. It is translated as CASSISVLDEQFF.

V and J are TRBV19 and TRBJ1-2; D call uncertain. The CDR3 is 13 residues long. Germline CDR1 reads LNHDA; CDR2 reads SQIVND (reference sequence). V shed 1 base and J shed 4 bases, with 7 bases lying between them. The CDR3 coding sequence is TGTGCCAGTAGTATAGGGGCATCCTATGGCTACACCTTC. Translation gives CASSIGASYGYTF.

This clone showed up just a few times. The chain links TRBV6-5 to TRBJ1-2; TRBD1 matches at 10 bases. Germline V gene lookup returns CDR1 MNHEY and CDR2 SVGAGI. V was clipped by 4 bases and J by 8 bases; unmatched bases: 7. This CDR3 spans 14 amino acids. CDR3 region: CASSWGDRGSGYTF. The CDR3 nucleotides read TGTGCCAGCAGTTGGGGGGACAGGGGAAGCGGCTACACCTTC.

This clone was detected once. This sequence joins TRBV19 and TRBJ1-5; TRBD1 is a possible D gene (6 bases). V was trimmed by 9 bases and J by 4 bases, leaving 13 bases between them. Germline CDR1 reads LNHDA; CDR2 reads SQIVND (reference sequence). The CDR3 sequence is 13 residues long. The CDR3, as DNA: TGTGCCAGCCGGGACACCGAAAATCAGCCCCAGCATTTT. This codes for CASRDTENQPQHF.

CDR3 residues: CASSRTAANYGYTF. CDR3 coding DNA: TGTGCCAGCAGTCGGACAGCCGCAAACTATGGCTACACCTTC. The chain employs TRBV28 and TRBJ1-2, with D possibly matching TRBD1 (6 bases). The CDR3 consists of 14 residues. Germline-derived CDR1 and CDR2 are MDHEN and SYDVKM. Trimming removed 5 bases from V and 2 bases from J, with 12 bases in between.

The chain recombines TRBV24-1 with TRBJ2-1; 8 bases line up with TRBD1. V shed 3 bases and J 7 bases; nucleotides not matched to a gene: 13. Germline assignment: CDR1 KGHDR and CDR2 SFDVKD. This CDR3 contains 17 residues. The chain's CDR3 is CATSDLDRALGSNEQFF. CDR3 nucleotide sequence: TGTGCCACCAGTGATCTGGACAGGGCATTGGGTTCGAATGAGCAGTTCTTC.

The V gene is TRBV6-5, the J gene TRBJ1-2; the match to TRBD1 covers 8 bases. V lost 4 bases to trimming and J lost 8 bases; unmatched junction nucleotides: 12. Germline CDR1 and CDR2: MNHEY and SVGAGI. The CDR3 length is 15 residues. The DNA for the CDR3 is TGTGCCAGCAGTTCTCACAGGGGGTCGCCTTCAGGCTACACCTTC. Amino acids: CASSSHRGSPSGYTF.

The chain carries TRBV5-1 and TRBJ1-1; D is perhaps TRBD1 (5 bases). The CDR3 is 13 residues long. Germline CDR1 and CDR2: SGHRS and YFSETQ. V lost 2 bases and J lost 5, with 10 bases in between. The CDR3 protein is CASSLNQGTEAFF. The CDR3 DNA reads TGCGCCAGCAGCTTAAACCAGGGTACTGAAGCTTTCTTT.

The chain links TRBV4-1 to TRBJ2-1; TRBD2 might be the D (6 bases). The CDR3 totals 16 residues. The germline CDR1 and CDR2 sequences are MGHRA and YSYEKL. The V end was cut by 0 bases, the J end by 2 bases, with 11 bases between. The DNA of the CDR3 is TGCGCCAGCAGCCAAGATGCGTCGGGGGCCTACAATGAGCAGTTCTTC. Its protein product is CASSQDASGAYNEQFF.

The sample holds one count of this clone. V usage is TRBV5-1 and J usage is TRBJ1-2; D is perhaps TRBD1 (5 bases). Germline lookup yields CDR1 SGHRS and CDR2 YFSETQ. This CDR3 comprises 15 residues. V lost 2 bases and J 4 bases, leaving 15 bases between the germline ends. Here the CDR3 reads CASSFGQGTTYGYTF. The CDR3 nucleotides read TGCGCCAGCAGCTTCGGCCAGGGTACAACCTATGGCTACACCTTC.

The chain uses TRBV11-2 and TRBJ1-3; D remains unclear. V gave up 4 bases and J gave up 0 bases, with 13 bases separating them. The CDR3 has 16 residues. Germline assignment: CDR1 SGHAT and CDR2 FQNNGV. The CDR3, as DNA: TGTGCCAGCAGCTCTCGCAGTACAGTCTCTGGAAACACCATATATTTT. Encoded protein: CASSSRSTVSGNTIYF.

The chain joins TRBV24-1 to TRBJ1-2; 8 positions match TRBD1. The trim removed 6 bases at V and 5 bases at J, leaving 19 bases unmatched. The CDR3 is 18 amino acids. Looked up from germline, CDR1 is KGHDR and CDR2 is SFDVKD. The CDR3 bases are TGTGCCACCAGTCCCGGGACAGGCGATCGGAACCCAGGGTATGGCTACACCTTC. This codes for CATSPGTGDRNPGYGYTF.

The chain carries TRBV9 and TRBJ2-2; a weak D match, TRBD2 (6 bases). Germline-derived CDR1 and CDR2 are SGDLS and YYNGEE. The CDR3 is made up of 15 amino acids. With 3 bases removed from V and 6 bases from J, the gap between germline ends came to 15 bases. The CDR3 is CASSDGTPRAGELFF. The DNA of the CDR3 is TGTGCCAGCAGCGACGGGACTCCGAGGGCCGGGGAGCTGTTTTTT.